This passage covers 15 T cell receptor beta chains from one sample sequenced in a study of monozygotic twins with cystic fibrosis. TCRdb keeps only in-frame clones here, not all; method: immunoSEQ multiplex PCR. The sample has fewer than 25,000 clones, around nine tenths seen once. The specimen was blood. All receptors derive from a woman in her twenties or thirties with cystic fibrosis.

The chain joins TRBV7-2 to TRBJ2-5, with D tentatively TRBD1 (6 bases). Trimming cost V 7 bases and J 3 bases, with 18 bases left between them. From germline, CDR1 is SGHTA and CDR2 FQGNSA. This CDR3 comprises 15 residues. CDR3 loop: CASTFTGRAEETQYF. CDR3 nucleotides: TGTGCCAGCACCTTTACAGGGCGTGCGGAAGAGACCCAGTACTTC.

This clone was counted a few times. The V call is TRBV30, the J call TRBJ1-5; tentative D call: TRBD1 (6 bases). V was clipped by 0 bases and J by 11 bases, with 11 bases between them. CDR3 length: 12 amino acids. Germline CDR1 GTSNPN, CDR2 SVGIG (reference sequence). The CDR3 reads CAWSVQGRTQHF. In nucleotides, the CDR3 is TGTGCCTGGAGTGTACAGGGCAGAACCCAGCATTTT.

This clone was recorded once. This chain uses TRBV19 with TRBJ2-5, with TRBD1 matching over 9 bases. The V and J ends lost 3 bases and 2 bases, in that order; junction bases with no gene match: 1. Germline CDR1 and CDR2: LNHDA and SQIVND (reference sequence). The length of the CDR3 is 14 residues. The CDR3 protein is CASSIGTGQETQYF. In DNA, the CDR3 is TGTGCCAGTAGTATCGGGACAGGGCAAGAGACCCAGTACTTC.

The chain employs TRBV28 and TRBJ1-4; D remains unclear. The CDR3 is 13 amino acids. Trimming took off 8 bases at V and 4 bases at J, with 11 bases between the two ends. Germline CDR1 and CDR2: MDHEN and SYDVKM. CDR3 bases: TGTGCCAGCCGAGGCACCCTTAATGAAAAACTGTTTTTT. Translation: CASRGTLNEKLFF.

This sequence joins TRBV7-2 and TRBJ2-4; 8 bases agree with TRBD2. CDR3 length equals 18 residues. CDR1 and CDR2 (germline): SGHTA, FQGNSA. The J segment lost 1 base and the V segment lost 2 bases, leaving 10 bases of the junction unmatched. The CDR3 DNA sequence: TGTGCCAGCAGCTTATTGGCGGGGGGATCGGTGGCCAAAAACATTCAGTACTTC. Amino acid sequence: CASSLLAGGSVAKNIQYF.

The V gene is TRBV28, the J gene TRBJ1-1; the D is unclear. Trimming left V 5 bases short and J 3 bases short, with 19 bases between. Per germline, CDR1 MDHEN and CDR2 SYDVKM. CDR3 length: 16 residues. The CDR3 nucleotides are TGTGCCAGCAGTCCCTATTTGTCGAGGCGGGACACTGAAGCTTTCTTT. Its protein is CASSPYLSRRDTEAFF.

This chain joins TRBV30 and TRBJ2-4; tentative D call: TRBD2 (6 bases). Germline V gene data show CDR1 as GTSNPN and CDR2 as SVGIG (reference sequence). V shed 5 bases and J shed 0 bases, with 11 bases lying between them. The CDR3 spans 14 residues. The CDR3 sequence: CAWSGGLAKNIQYF. Written as DNA, the CDR3 is TGTGCCTGGTCCGGGGGTTTAGCCAAAAACATTCAGTACTTC.

V is TRBV14 and J is TRBJ1-6; unclear D gene. The CDR3 loop spans 14 amino acids. The ends were cut back, 1 base at V and 4 bases at J, with 5 bases in the middle. Per germline, CDR1 SGHDN and CDR2 FVKESK. This CDR3 is CASSQVGYNSPLHF. The CDR3 DNA follows: TGTGCCAGCAGCCAAGTAGGGTATAATTCACCCCTCCACTTT. Full variable domain (remainder filled in from reference TRBV14 and TRBJ1-6): EAGVTQFPSHSVIEKGQTVTLRCDPISGHDNLYWYRRVMGKEIKFLLHFVKESKQDESGMPNNRFLAERTGGTYSTLKVQPAELEDSGVYFCASSQVGYNSPLHFGNGTRLTVT.

The chain combines TRBV29-1 with TRBJ2-3, with D possibly matching TRBD1 (5 bases). This CDR3 is built from 13 residues. Germline assignment: CDR1 SQVTM and CDR2 ANQGSEA. V lost 6 bases, J lost 4 bases, and 14 bases lay in between. As DNA, the CDR3 is TGCAGCGTGCAGGGTAGTGGCCCAGATACGCAGTATTTT. Encoded protein: CSVQGSGPDTQYF.

The chain is built from TRBV7-6 and TRBJ1-5; D ambiguous. CDR3 length: 14 residues. The germline CDR1 and CDR2 sequences are SGHVS and FNYEAQ. V lost 5 bases, J lost 0 bases, and 8 bases lay in between. The CDR3 bases are TGTGCCAGCAGCCTATACGATAGCAATCAGCCCCAGCATTTT. The encoded protein is CASSLYDSNQPQHF.

In this sample, this clone turned up once. The gene calls are TRBV4-3 and TRBJ1-2; TRBD1 is a possible D gene (5 bases). V lost 0 bases and J 5 bases, leaving 13 bases between the germline ends. CDR3 length: 15 amino acids. Germline CDR1 is LGHNA and CDR2 is YSLEER. The DNA for the CDR3 is TGCGCCAGCAGCCAAGATCCCGGGACTGAATATGGCTACACCTTC. Amino acids: CASSQDPGTEYGYTF.

This rearrangement joins TRBV6-5 to TRBJ1-1; no clear D gene. The germline CDR1 and CDR2 sequences are MNHEY and SVGAGI. Trimming stripped 3 bases from V and 4 bases from J, with 9 bases between. This CDR3 is 13 amino acids long. CDR3 protein: CASSYRPFTEAFF. CDR3 DNA sequence: TGTGCCAGCAGTTATAGACCCTTCACTGAAGCTTTCTTT.

V is TRBV7-8 and J is TRBJ2-7; a possible D gene is TRBD1 (6 bases). CDR3 length equals 17 residues. V lost 3 bases and J lost 0, with 18 bases in between. The germline CDR1 and CDR2 sequences are SGHVS and FQNEAQ. The CDR3 coding sequence is TGTGCCAGCAGCTTCCTACGGTGGGACAAGAGCTCCTACGAGCAGTACTTC. Its protein is CASSFLRWDKSSYEQYF.

CDR3 DNA: TGTGCCAGCAGCCCGGGGGACAGGTTCTCCTACGAGCAGTACTTC. The encoded protein is CASSPGDRFSYEQYF. The rearrangement joins TRBV7-2 to TRBJ2-7; 8 nucleotides align to TRBD1. V was pared by 5 bases and J by 0 bases, with 6 bases of the junction left unmatched. The CDR3 consists of 15 residues. Germline assignment: CDR1 SGHTA and CDR2 FQGNSA. The variable domain in full, completed from reference TRBV7-2 and TRBJ2-7, reads GAGVSQSPSNKVTEKGKDVELRCDPISGHTALYWYRQSLGQGLEFLIYFQGNSAPDKSGLPSDRFSAERTGGSVSTLTIQRTQQEDSAVYLCASSPGDRFSYEQYFGPGTRLTVT.

The chain joins TRBV30 to TRBJ1-2; unclear D gene. Looked up from germline, CDR1 is GTSNPN and CDR2 is SVGIG (reference sequence). There are 15 residues in the CDR3. V was trimmed by 8 bases and J by 0 bases, leaving 19 bases between them. The CDR3 bases are TGTGCCACCAACATAAGAAGGCTACCTAACTATGGCTACACCTTC. Amino acids: CATNIRRLPNYGYTF.